This T cell receptor (beta chain) was retrieved from a study of vaccination and CD4 T cells after COVID-19. The V end was cut by 1 base, the J end by 9 bases, with 13 bases between. The CDR3 runs 14 residues. In germline, CDR1 is LNHDA, CDR2 SQIVND (reference sequence). This clonotype was picked up a small number of times. The target antigen is unknown. Specified treatment: roughly 10-day PBMC culture with coronavirus spike peptide pools or control peptides (ViraFEST assay). Oncomine TCR Beta short-read sequencing was applied to DNA from cultured CD4+ T cells. TCRdb processed the PCR reads anew with MiXCR; each CDR3 protein has one entry. Among roughly 19,000 distinct CDR3 sequences, approximately 61% were seen once, and the ten largest hold 3% to 4%.

The sequencing input was CD4+ T cells from blood, cultured in vitro. The chain is built from TRBV19 and TRBJ1-5; no definite D call. The receptor's source is a human donor who had recovered from COVID-19. CDR3 amino acids: CASSIVGGPVPQHF. The CDR3 DNA follows: TGTGCCAGTAGTATAGTGGGCGGCCCGGTGCCCCAGCATTTT. The full variable domain, completed using reference TRBV19 and TRBJ1-5, is DGGITQSPKYLFRKEGQNVTLSCEQNLNHDAMYWYRQDPGQGLRLIYYSQIVNDFQKGDIAEGYSVSREKKESFPLTVTSAQKNPTAFYLCASSIVGGPVPQHFGDGTRLSIL.